Following are 11 T cell receptor beta chains from one sample sequenced in a study of monozygotic twins with inflammatory bowel disease (dated by TCRdb to about 2019). The method behind the library was 5' RACE. TCRdb names Illumina HiSeq 2500 as the instrument used. TCRdb reprocessed the reads into one record per CDR3 protein sequence, lacking DNA. This sample's clone table shows around 400,000 distinct CDR3 sequences. The ten largest clones add up to 2% to 2.5% of the sample. The sequencing sample was made of blood. Receptors were obtained from a human donor with ulcerative colitis or Crohn's disease, or a healthy co-twin of an affected twin (not recorded which).

The chain employs TRBV14 and TRBJ2-7. This CDR3 has 15 amino acids. CDR1 SGHDN and CDR2 FVKESK come from the germline V gene. CDR3 region: CASSEHQGIRSEQYF.

The CDR3: CASKLAGGVGELFF. This chain connects TRBV6-2 or TRBV6-3 to TRBJ2-2; TCRdb proposes TRBD2, but this gene call is untestable without DNA. Germline CDR1 is MNHEY and CDR2 is SVGEGT. This CDR3 is built from 14 residues.

The rearrangement links TRBV19 to TRBJ1-5; without DNA, the TCRdb call of TRBD1 cannot be checked. Germline assignment: CDR1 LNHDA and CDR2 SQIVND (reference sequence). There are 15 residues in the CDR3. The CDR3 sequence is CASSTTGGSNQPQHF.

This rearrangement joins TRBV12-3 or TRBV12-4 to TRBJ1-2; TCRdb's assignment of TRBD1 cannot be checked, as there is no DNA. This CDR3 has 16 residues. This CDR3 is CASSLGGVQGLYGYTF.

The CDR3: CSAHVWLAGDKESYNEQFF. The chain links TRBV20-1 to TRBJ2-1; TCRdb outputs TRBD2, but without DNA this stays unchecked. From germline, CDR1 is DFQATT and CDR2 SNEGSKA (reference sequence). CDR3 length: 19 amino acids.

The chain carries TRBV6-2 or TRBV6-3 and TRBJ2-6. Germline CDR1 MNHEY, CDR2 SVGEGT. The CDR3 consists of 15 residues. CDR3 loop: CASSYTSTGANVLTF.

The V and J genes are TRBV7-2 and TRBJ2-7; TCRdb returns TRBD2, unconfirmable since there is no DNA. Looked up from germline, CDR1 is SGHTA and CDR2 is FQGNSA. This CDR3 is 17 amino acids long. The CDR3 reads CASSHLTLAGTAYEQYF.

The chain carries TRBV5-1 and TRBJ2-3; TCRdb's D call of TRBD2 is untestable without DNA. The CDR3 is 18 amino acids. Germline assignment: CDR1 SGHRS and CDR2 YFSETQ. The CDR3 spells CASSGGLAGGASTDTQYF.

V and J are TRBV27 and TRBJ2-1; no DNA is available, so the TRBD1 call from TCRdb remains unchecked. CDR1 MNHEY and CDR2 SMNVEV come from the germline V gene (reference sequence). The CDR3 is made up of 13 amino acids. The CDR3 loop reads CASSRPGPHEQFF.

The CDR3 is CASSLLAGGPWEQFF. The chain recombines TRBV28 with TRBJ2-1; the TRBD2 assignment by TCRdb is unverifiable without DNA. The CDR3 totals 15 residues. From germline, CDR1 is MDHEN and CDR2 SYDVKM.

V gene TRBV25-1 combines with J gene TRBJ1-6. CDR3 length: 15 residues. Germline lookup yields CDR1 MGHDK and CDR2 SYGVNS. CDR3 protein: CASSGAGLLNSPLHF.